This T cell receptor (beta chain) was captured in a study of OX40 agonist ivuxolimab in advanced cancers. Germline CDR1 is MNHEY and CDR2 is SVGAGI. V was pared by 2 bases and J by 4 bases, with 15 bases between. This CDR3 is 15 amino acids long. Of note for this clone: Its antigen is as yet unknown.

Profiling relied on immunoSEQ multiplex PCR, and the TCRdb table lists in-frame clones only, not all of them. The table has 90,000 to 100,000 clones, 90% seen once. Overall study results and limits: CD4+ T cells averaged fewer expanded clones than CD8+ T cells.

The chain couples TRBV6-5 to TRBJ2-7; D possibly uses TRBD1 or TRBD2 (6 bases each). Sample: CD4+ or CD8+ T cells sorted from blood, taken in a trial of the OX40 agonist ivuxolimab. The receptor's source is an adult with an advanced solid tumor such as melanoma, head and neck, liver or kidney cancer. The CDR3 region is CASSYTHGGGYEQYF. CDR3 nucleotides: TGTGCCAGCAGTTACACCCACGGGGGCGGTTACGAGCAGTACTTC.